The 20 T cell receptor beta chains below were found in one sample sequenced in a study of regulatory T cells in long-lasting Graves disease. Assembly of TCR beta libraries relied on iRepertoire HTBI primers together with Arm-PCR of CDR3 regions. TCRdb reprocessed the multiplex PCR reads via MiXCR and lists one record per CDR3 protein. The sample contains over 350,000 distinct CDR3 sequences, roughly 15% of which appear only once. Time point meaning: newly diagnosed GD, antithyroid drugs for less than 3 months. With RNA extracted from PBMCs as input, the TCR library was made. These same records also appear under a second study, on T cells in Graves' hyperthyroidism and ophthalmopathy.

The source was peripheral blood mononuclear cells (PBMCs), collected at new diagnosis, from a patient treated with antithyroid drugs. The receptors shown here come from a woman aged 45 to 65 with Graves disease.

This clonotype was seen many times. V and J are TRBV5-1 and TRBJ2-4; 8 bases map to TRBD2. The CDR3 sequence is 15 residues long. Germline values: CDR1 SGHRS, CDR2 YFSETQ. V shed 0 bases, J shed 4 bases, and the junction held 3 bases outside the gene matches. CDR3 residues: CASSLEGTSKNIQYF. As DNA, the CDR3 is TGCGCCAGCAGCTTGGAGGGGACTAGTAAAAACATTCAGTACTTC. Drawing the rest from reference TRBV5-1 and TRBJ2-4, the complete variable domain is KAGVTQTPRYLIKTRGQQVTLSCSPISGHRSVSWYQQTPGQGLQFLFEYFSETQRNKGNFPGRFSGRQFSNSRSEMNVSTLELGDSALYLCASSLEGTSKNIQYFGAGTRLSVL.

The table lists this clonotype with a count of one. A far larger clone is a single base away, which makes a read error likely. The chain joins TRBV11-3 to TRBJ2-7; possibly TRBD1 for D (6 bases). Trimming pared 5 bases from V and 6 bases from J, leaving 20 bases between. This CDR3 region has 15 residues. The germline V gene encodes CDR1 SGHNT and CDR2 YENEEA. The CDR3 loop is CASSSGGRGTFEQYF. The CDR3 bases are TGTGCCAGCAGCAGCGGCGGCAGGGGAACATTCGAGCAGTACTTC.

This clonotype has a count of ten or more. CDR3 sequence reads: CASSSELAASYEQYF. The CDR3 coding sequence is TGTGCCAGCAGCTCGGAACTAGCGGCCTCCTACGAGCAGTACTTC. The gene calls are TRBV7-8 and TRBJ2-7; 8 nucleotides match TRBD2. The J segment lost 0 bases and the V segment lost 4 bases, leaving 5 bases of the junction unmatched. The CDR3 contains 15 residues. CDR1 SGHVS and CDR2 FQNEAQ come from the germline V gene.

This clonotype was counted only a few times. CDR3 DNA: TGCGCCAGCACCCCGGGGACAGCTAGCACAGATACGCAGTATTTT. It yields the protein CASTPGTASTDTQYF. The genes are TRBV5-1 and TRBJ2-3; 7 positions match TRBD1. The trim removed 6 bases at V and 0 bases at J, leaving 7 bases unmatched. Germline values: CDR1 SGHRS, CDR2 YFSETQ. The CDR3 loop spans 15 amino acids.

This clonotype was seen ten or more times. The V and J genes are TRBV28 and TRBJ1-4, with D perhaps matching TRBD1 (6 bases). Trimming pared 6 bases from V and 0 bases from J, leaving 14 bases between. The CDR3 covers 16 residues. CDR1 is MDHEN, CDR2 SYDVKM, per germline. In nucleotides, the CDR3 is TGTGCCAGCAGCCCCGGACAGCTAGCAACTAATGAAAAACTGTTTTTT. It yields the protein CASSPGQLATNEKLFF.

This clonotype was counted between two and nine times. The chain employs TRBV6-5 and TRBJ2-1; 7 positions agree with TRBD2. Germline CDR1 and CDR2: MNHEY and SVGAGI. Losses at the gene ends were 4 bases for V and 1 base for J; bases not matched to a gene: 7. This CDR3 region has 16 residues. The CDR3 region has the DNA TGTGCCAGCAGTTCCCCCGGGACTAAGTCCTACAATGAGCAGTTCTTC. Encoded protein: CASSSPGTKSYNEQFF.

This clonotype has a count of ten or more. The chain couples TRBV5-1 to TRBJ2-1; 12 bases match TRBD2. Trimming cost V 4 bases and J 6 bases; bases outside gene matches: 5. The CDR3 runs to 15 residues. From germline, CDR1 is SGHRS and CDR2 YFSETQ. The chain's CDR3 is CASSQGLAGSNEQFF. As DNA, the CDR3 is TGCGCCAGCAGCCAGGGACTAGCGGGTAGCAATGAGCAGTTCTTC.

This chain joins TRBV5-1 and TRBJ2-7, with D possibly called TRBD1 or TRBD2 (5 bases each). Trimming removed 0 bases at V and 0 bases at J, with 13 bases between. The germline CDR1 and CDR2 sequences are SGHRS and YFSETQ. The CDR3 spans 16 residues. This chain's CDR3 is CASSLVPGRSSYEQYF. The CDR3 nucleotides are TGCGCCAGCAGCTTGGTTCCGGGACGAAGCTCCTACGAGCAGTACTTC.

This clonotype was seen ten or more times. This chain uses TRBV29-1 with TRBJ2-3, with D perhaps matching TRBD2 (5 bases). The CDR3 sequence is 13 residues long. The V gene lost 4 bases and the J gene lost 0 bases, with 8 bases spanning the gap. From germline, CDR1 is SQVTM and CDR2 ANQGSEA. CDR3 protein: CSVGASSTDTQYF. The DNA of the CDR3 is TGCAGCGTTGGAGCTAGCAGCACAGATACGCAGTATTTT.

This clonotype was recorded a few times. The CDR3 sequence: CASRDRDRVFNGSPLHF. For the CDR3, the DNA is TGTGCCAGCAGGGACCGGGACAGGGTTTTTAATGGCTCACCCCTCCACTTT. The rearrangement links TRBV2 to TRBJ1-6, with TRBD1 identical over 9 bases. The CDR3 spans 17 residues. Germline CDR1 is SNHLY and CDR2 is FYNNEI. V was pared by 6 bases and J by 10 bases, with 16 bases of the junction left unmatched.

This clonotype was observed a handful of times. Mismatch with germline at one junction end may stem from a read error. The chain uses TRBV19 and TRBJ2-1, with TRBD1 as a possible D gene (5 bases). The CDR3 spans 18 residues. Germline-derived CDR1 and CDR2 are LNHDA and SQIVND (reference sequence). The CDR3 region is CASSIDHRVTERSNVQFF. The CDR3 nucleotides read TGTGCCAGTAGTATAGATCATCGGGTGACAGAACGTTCCAATGTGCAGTTCTTC.

V and J are TRBV5-1 and TRBJ1-2, with D hard to call. Per the germline V gene, CDR1 is SGHRS and CDR2 is YFSETQ. Trimming shortened V by 2 bases and J by 2 bases, and 7 bases separated the two germline ends. The CDR3 is 13 residues long. The CDR3 sequence: CASSFTANYGYTF. CDR3 DNA: TGCGCCAGCAGCTTCACAGCCAACTATGGCTACACCTTC.

This clonotype was detected only a few times. V and J are TRBV28 and TRBJ2-1; TRBD2 aligns across 7 bases. The germline CDR1 and CDR2 sequences are MDHEN and SYDVKM. V dropped 2 bases and J dropped 6; count of bases not matched to a gene: 4. The CDR3 covers 14 residues. The CDR3 loop reads CASSLVGGVNEQFF. CDR3 DNA sequence: TGTGCCAGCAGTTTAGTTGGGGGGGTCAATGAGCAGTTCTTC.

The chain has TRBV6-1 and TRBJ2-1, with D possibly being TRBD1 (6 bases). The V gene's germline CDR1 is MNHNS and CDR2 SASEGT. The CDR3 length is 17 residues. V was trimmed by 5 bases and J by 0 bases, leaving 17 bases between them. CDR3 region: CASSPSTGLLSYNEQFF. The DNA for the CDR3 is TGTGCCAGCAGTCCATCGACAGGACTCCTCTCCTACAATGAGCAGTTCTTC.

This clonotype showed up just a few times. The chain uses TRBV9 and TRBJ2-2; D is possibly TRBD2 (6 bases). V lost 0 bases and J 5 bases, leaving 14 bases between the germline ends. The CDR3 consists of 16 residues. CDR1 and CDR2 from the germline V gene are SGDLS and YYNGEE. The CDR3 protein is CASSVDSGTWTGELFF. The CDR3 DNA reads as TGTGCCAGCAGCGTAGATTCGGGGACTTGGACCGGGGAGCTGTTTTTT.

This clonotype was counted ten times or more. The CDR3 region is CASSSFRGGMRDTEAFF. The CDR3 region has the DNA TGTGCCAGCAGTAGTTTCAGAGGGGGGATGAGGGACACTGAAGCTTTCTTT. This chain connects TRBV28 to TRBJ1-1; maybe TRBD1 (6 bases). Germline V CDR1 and CDR2: MDHEN, SYDVKM. The CDR3 is 17 amino acids. With 5 bases removed from V and 3 bases from J, the gap between germline ends came to 22 bases.

A few counts support this clonotype. The chain combines TRBV19 with TRBJ2-7; 14 bases map to TRBD2. Germline assignment: CDR1 LNHDA and CDR2 SQIVND (reference sequence). The CDR3 runs 15 residues. V dropped 9 bases and J dropped 6; count of bases not matched to a gene: 10. CDR3 amino acids: CASIGTSGRQGEQYF. The CDR3 DNA reads as TGTGCCAGCATCGGGACTAGCGGGAGACAGGGCGAGCAGTACTTC.

The V gene is TRBV6-1, the J gene TRBJ1-2; D might be TRBD1 (6 bases). The CDR3 consists of 15 residues. Trimming cost V 8 bases and J 4 bases, with 20 bases left between them. Germline V lookup: CDR1 MNHNS, CDR2 SASEGT. CDR3 residues: CASGQGRGRGYGYTF. The CDR3 DNA sequence: TGTGCCAGCGGCCAAGGGAGGGGGAGGGGCTATGGCTACACCTTC.

This clonotype showed up many times. This chain joins TRBV12-3 or TRBV12-4 and TRBJ2-1; 14 positions match TRBD2. The CDR3 extends over 17 amino acids. The V gene end was trimmed by 4 bases and the J gene end by 6 bases; junction bases not matched to a gene: 8. The CDR3 coding sequence is TGTGCCAGCAGTTCCGGACTAGCGGGAGGATTCGGCAATGAGCAGTTCTTC. Protein: CASSSGLAGGFGNEQFF.

The chain carries TRBV9 and TRBJ2-7; 10 bases fit TRBD1. The V and J ends lost 0 bases and 4 bases, in that order; junction bases with no gene match: 16. Germline V gene sequence: CDR1 SGDLS, CDR2 YYNGEE. The CDR3 contains 19 residues. The CDR3 here is CASSVVVSATGGAPYEQYF. DNA of the CDR3: TGTGCCAGCAGCGTAGTGGTCTCCGCGACAGGGGGCGCCCCGTACGAGCAGTACTTC.